This T cell receptor beta chain was retrieved from a study of shared T cell receptors in the human thymus. The repertoire was sequenced with immunoSEQ multiplex PCR; TCRdb's copy has only in-frame clones and lacks some. The table has 600,000 to 900,000 clones, 70% to 90% seen once. Trimming cost V 1 base and J 3 bases, with 18 bases left between them. Germline CDR1 and CDR2: LGHNT and FRNRAP. CDR3 length: 17 amino acids. The data were also submitted as part of a second study, on human thymus T cells. That source adds: The study used thymus tissue resected during corrective heart surgery.

Input material: thymocytes. This clonotype was sampled from a girl younger than two with a congenital heart defect. The chain has TRBV12-5 and TRBJ1-1, with a weak D call TRBD1 (6 bases). CDR3 DNA: TGTGCTAGTGGTTTGGGGTCCCAGGACAGTTTCCACACTGAAGCTTTCTTT. This translates into CASGLGSQDSFHTEAFF.